Listed below are T cell receptor beta chains from one sample, sequenced in a study of CD8 T cells in Susac syndrome. TCRdb used MiXCR to reprocess the immunoSEQ multiplex PCR reads, holding one entry per CDR3 protein. The sample yields about 140,000 distinct CDR3 sequences, more than 85% seen once. Sequenced sample: CD4+ T cells from PBMCs. Receptor source: a human donor with Susac syndrome. CDR3s include the opening cysteine and the closing phenylalanine or tryptophan. Fields, in order: clone size, J gene, D gene, V gene, CDR3 DNA, CDR3 protein. D genes are given only for firm matches. Clone size is not always given. Where it is, it says once, few, many or a class for expanded clones.

>.|TRBJ1-1|TRBD1|TRBV2
TGTGCCACCGGGACAGGTCTCATGAACACTGAAGCTTTCTTT
CATGTGLMNTEAFF
>.|TRBJ2-4|.|TRBV24-1
TGTGCCACCAGTCCTGGTCGGGAAAACATTCAGTACTTC
CATSPGRENIQYF
>.|TRBJ2-7|.|TRBV20-1
TGCAGTGCTAGAGACCCCAGGGGGGCCTCCTACGAGCAGTACTTC
CSARDPRGASYEQYF
>.|TRBJ2-1|.|TRBV20-1
TGCAGTGCTTCGGACATAAATGAGCAGTTCTTC
CSASDINEQFF
>.|TRBJ2-7|.|TRBV5-6
TGTGCCAGCAGCTTGGCCGTCCAGTACGAGCAGTACTTC
CASSLAVQYEQYF
>.|TRBJ2-7|TRBD1|TRBV5-1
TGCGCCAGCAGCCCTATGGACAGGGGGCGGTACGAGCAGTACTTC
CASSPMDRGRYEQYF
>.|TRBJ2-7|.|TRBV7-9
TGTGCCAGCAGCTTTGTCTCCTACGAGCAGTACTTC
CASSFVSYEQYF
>once|TRBJ2-5|.|TRBV11-2
TGTGCCAGCAGCTTAGAGGTTTACCAAGAGACCCAGTACTTC
CASSLEVYQETQYF
>.|TRBJ1-3|TRBD1|TRBV3-1
TGTGCCAGCAGCCAGGGACAGTCCTCCTCTGGAAACACCATATATTTT
CASSQGQSSSGNTIYF
>.|TRBJ1-2|.|TRBV3-1
TGTGCCAGCAGCCAAGTGATGGGTGGCTACACCTTC
CASSQVMGGYTF
>.|TRBJ2-5|TRBD2|TRBV20-1
TGCAGTGCTTCGACTAGCGGGGGGGAGACCCAGTACTTC
CSASTSGGETQYF
>.|TRBJ1-2|TRBD1|TRBV28
TGTGCCAGCGGAGCAGGGGGCGCGTATAACTATGGCTACACCTTC
CASGAGGAYNYGYTF
>.|TRBJ1-1|.|TRBV9
TGTGCCAGCAGCGTAGCTGCACAGGGTTGGAACACTGAAGCTTTCTTT
CASSVAAQGWNTEAFF
>once|TRBJ1-5|.|TRBV3-1
TGTGCCAGCAGCGACGGGACACTTAATCAGCCCCAGCATTTT
CASSDGTLNQPQHF
>.|TRBJ1-2|.|TRBV30
TGTGCCTGGAGCGCGGACAGAGTCTATGGCTACACCTTC
CAWSADRVYGYTF
>once|TRBJ2-4|.|TRBV12-3/TRBV12-4
TGTGCCAGCAGCGACCCCGGCAGGAGCATAGCCAAAAACATTCAGTACTTC
CASSDPGRSIAKNIQYF
>.|TRBJ2-1|.|TRBV5-4
TGTGCCAGCAGCCCCGTCAAGTCGGGCAATGAGCAGTTCTTC
CASSPVKSGNEQFF
>.|TRBJ2-5|.|TRBV9
TGTGCCAGCAGCGTACGTACAGGGGAGGCAGAGACCCAGTACTTC
CASSVRTGEAETQYF
>few|TRBJ1-1|.|TRBV5-4
TGTGCCAGCAGCTTGCGGGGGGGGGACACTGAAGCTTTCTTT
CASSLRGGDTEAFF
>.|TRBJ2-3|.|TRBV10-3
TGTGCCATCAGTGAGTTAGGGGGGCGCACAGATACGCAGTATTTT
CAISELGGRTDTQYF
>few|TRBJ2-5|TRBD2|TRBV4-3
TGCGCCAGCAGCCAAGTGGGACTAACCGAAGAGACCCAGTACTTC
CASSQVGLTEETQYF
>.|TRBJ2-2|.|TRBV18
TGTGCCAGCTCATTCGCGAACACCGGGGAGCTGTTTTTT
CASSFANTGELFF
>.|TRBJ2-1|.|TRBV4-1
TGCGCCAGCAGCCAAGAGGGACGGCCGGGGCCCTACAATGAGCAGTTCTTC
CASSQEGRPGPYNEQFF
>.|TRBJ1-1|TRBD1|TRBV29-1
TGCAGCGCCTACAGGGGAGAGGCCACTGAAGCTTTCTTT
CSAYRGEATEAFF
>.|TRBJ2-1|TRBD2|TRBV7-7
TGTGCTAGCAGCCCTAGCGGGGCCTCCTACAATGAGCAGTTCTTC
CASSPSGASYNEQFF
>.|TRBJ1-5|.|TRBV2
TGTGCCAGCAGTGCCCTGTCCCAGCCCCAGCATTTT
CASSALSQPQHF
>.|TRBJ2-1|TRBD2|TRBV20-1
TGCAGTGCTAACCCATTGGCGGGAGGCTACAATGAGCAGTTCTTC
CSANPLAGGYNEQFF
>.|TRBJ2-1|TRBD2|TRBV30
TGTGCCTGGCCGGGACTAGCGGGGATGTACAATGAGCAGTTCTTC
CAWPGLAGMYNEQFF
>.|TRBJ1-2|.|TRBV2
TGTGCCAGCAGTGAGTTGAGGGGCTATGGCTACACCTTC
CASSELRGYGYTF
>.|TRBJ2-7|.|TRBV6-5
TGTGCCAGCAGTTACTCCGTAAAAGACGGGGAGCAGTACTTC
CASSYSVKDGEQYF
>.|TRBJ1-5|.|TRBV30
TGTGCCTGGAATGTGGCGGATAATCAGCCCCAGCATTTT
CAWNVADNQPQHF
>.|TRBJ2-7|.|TRBV3-1
TGTGCCAGCAGCCAAGTTCAGTACGAGCAGTACTTC
CASSQVQYEQYF
>.|TRBJ2-1|.|TRBV18
TGTGCCAGCTCACCAACAACCTCTAGCTCCTACAATGAGCAGTTCTTC
CASSPTTSSSYNEQFF
>.|TRBJ1-1|.|TRBV12-3/TRBV12-4
TGTGCCAGCAGTATCGGGGATAACACTGAAGCTTTCTTT
CASSIGDNTEAFF
>.|TRBJ2-3|.|TRBV20-1
TGCAGTGCTAGATGGAGCCAGAGCACAGATACGCAGTATTTT
CSARWSQSTDTQYF
>.|TRBJ1-2|TRBD1|TRBV7-9
TGTGCCAGCAGCCCTCCGGGACAGGGGACGTATGGCTACACCTTC
CASSPPGQGTYGYTF
>.|TRBJ2-5|.|TRBV4-1
TGCGCCAGCAGCCACCTTACTATGGGACCGGGGGAGACCCAGTACTTC
CASSHLTMGPGETQYF
>.|TRBJ2-2|TRBD1|TRBV28
TGTGCCAGCAGTTTATCGGGGACAGACACCGGGGAGCTGTTTTTT
CASSLSGTDTGELFF
>once|TRBJ2-5|.|TRBV2
TGTGCCAGCAGCGGACAGATTCAAGAGACCCAGTACTTC
CASSGQIQETQYF
>.|TRBJ2-5|.|TRBV24-1
TGTGCCACCAGTGATTCTCACGGGAGCGGAGAGACCCAGTACTTC
CATSDSHGSGETQYF
>.|TRBJ2-1|.|TRBV5-1
TGCGCCAGCAGCTTGGTAGGGGGAGGCGAGCAGTTCTTC
CASSLVGGGEQFF
>.|TRBJ1-3|TRBD1|TRBV6-5
TGTGCCAGCAGTTACTCGAGACAGGGAGCCACTGGAAACACCATATATTTT
CASSYSRQGATGNTIYF
>.|TRBJ1-3|TRBD1|TRBV7-9
TGTGCCAGCAGCCAGACAGGGTACTCTGGAAACACCATATATTTT
CASSQTGYSGNTIYF
>.|TRBJ2-1|TRBD1|TRBV27
TGTGCCAGCAGTTTAGAGGACAGGAAGTACAATGAGCAGTTCTTC
CASSLEDRKYNEQFF
>once|TRBJ1-1|.|TRBV5-1
TGCGCCAGCAGCTTGGTTGGAAACACGAACACTGAAGCTTTCTTT
CASSLVGNTNTEAFF
>.|TRBJ2-5|.|TRBV12-5
TGTGCTAGTGGCTTGAGGGACGTGGGGGGACCCCAGTACTTC
CASGLRDVGGPQYF
>.|TRBJ1-1|.|TRBV30
TGTGCCTGGAGTTGGAGGACAACGAACACTGAAGCTTTCTTT
CAWSWRTTNTEAFF
>.|TRBJ2-1|TRBD2|TRBV20-1
TGCAGTGCTTCTTCACTACTAGCGGGACGCTACAATGAGCAGTTCTTC
CSASSLLAGRYNEQFF
>once|TRBJ2-3|TRBD2|TRBV20-1
TGCAGTGCTAGAGGGCTGCGGGAGTTGGTCACAGATACGCAGTATTTT
CSARGLRELVTDTQYF
>.|TRBJ2-7|.|TRBV6-5
TGTGCCACCACCATCTCCCGTCCCCCCTACGAGCAGTACTTC
CATTISRPPYEQYF
>.|TRBJ2-7|.|TRBV5-1
TGCGCCAGCAGCTTATATCAGGGTGAGCAGTACTTC
CASSLYQGEQYF
>.|TRBJ1-5|.|TRBV24-1
TGTGCCACCAGCCTCCGAGGTGGCAATCAGCCCCAGCATTTT
CATSLRGGNQPQHF
>.|TRBJ2-4|TRBD1|TRBV29-1
TGCAGCGTCGCTGGGACAGGGTTCAAAAACATTCAGTACTTC
CSVAGTGFKNIQYF
>.|TRBJ2-1|.|TRBV4-3
TGCGCCAGCAGCCAAGACTGGACTACAAACAATGAGCAGTTCTTC
CASSQDWTTNNEQFF